The 28 T cell receptor beta chains below come from one sample, sequenced in a study of shared clonotypes between healthy human individuals (TCRdb year 2020). The library was made by the immunoSEQ multiplex PCR assay. The immuneACCESS repertoire file appears here via TCRdb, limited to in-frame rearrangements. These files lack a portion of the clones; in checked studies, under half of the deficit traces to unresolved V genes, and the cause of the others is not known. The sample table holds about 2.4 million clones, of which just over 90% were seen once. About 0.13% of the sample is taken by the ten largest. Sample: naive CD4+ T cells sorted from blood. The cell subset or site label here, explained by the study, means: CD45RA+ positively selected. The origin of the receptors is a man aged 18 to 29 in good health.

In regard to this clone: The same CDR3 also results from other DNA sequences found in this sample. The rearrangement links TRBV6-5 to TRBJ2-7, with 8 nucleotides matching TRBD1. The V and J ends lost 5 bases and 2 bases, in that order; junction bases with no gene match: 5. Germline-derived CDR1 and CDR2 are MNHEY and SVGAGI. CDR3 size: 14 residues. The CDR3 reads CASSRQGSAYEQYF. In nucleotides, the CDR3 is TGTGCCAGCAGTCGACAGGGGTCCGCCTACGAGCAGTACTTC.

The chain joins TRBV2 to TRBJ2-1; 14 positions match TRBD2. Unmatched junction bases numbered 6, after V lost 4 bases and J lost 10 bases. The CDR3 runs to 15 residues. The germline V gene has CDR1 SNHLY and CDR2 FYNNEI. CDR3 sequence: CASSAGTSGGREQFF. The CDR3 region has the DNA TGTGCCAGCAGTGCCGGGACTAGCGGGGGCCGGGAGCAGTTCTTC.

J is TRBJ2-7 and V is TRBV10-1; no definite D call. Trimming removed 7 bases from V and 3 bases from J, with 7 bases in between. This CDR3 contains 11 residues. Germline values: CDR1 WNHNN, CDR2 SYGVQD (reference sequence). The CDR3 nucleotides are TGCGCCAGCATTGACATCTACGAGCAGTACTTC. Amino acids: CASIDIYEQYF.

The rearrangement uses TRBV7-2 and TRBJ2-3; D is ambiguous. Germline V CDR1 and CDR2: SGHTA, FQGNSA. This CDR3 is 15 amino acids long. V gave up 3 bases and J gave up 4 bases, with 14 bases separating them. The chain's CDR3 is CASSLTSIIPDTQYF. Here the CDR3 DNA reads TGTGCCAGCAGCTTGACCAGTATAATCCCAGATACGCAGTATTTT.

V gene TRBV4-1 combines with J gene TRBJ1-5; D is unclear. V was clipped by 1 base and J by 6 bases, with 10 bases between them. The CDR3 extends over 14 amino acids. CDR1 is MGHRA, CDR2 YSYEKL, per germline. DNA of the CDR3: TGCGCCAGCAGCCAAGTGGCGGTAAGTCAGCCCCAGCATTTT. The encoded protein is CASSQVAVSQPQHF.

The chain combines TRBV11-2 with TRBJ1-2, with D possibly being TRBD1 (5 bases). Trimming stripped 1 base from V and 7 bases from J, with 19 bases between. CDR3 length: 16 residues. CDR1 and CDR2 (germline): SGHAT, FQNNGV. In DNA, the CDR3 is TGTGCCAGCAGCTTAGCTGAGGGAGGGGTAGGAGGTGGCTACACCTTC. Translation gives CASSLAEGGVGGGYTF. The full variable domain, rest sourced from reference TRBV11-2 and TRBJ1-2, is EAGVAQSPRYKIIEKRQSVAFWCNPISGHATLYWYQQILGQGPKLLIQFQNNGVVDDSQLPKDRFSAERLKGVDSTLKIQPAKLEDSAVYLCASSLAEGGVGGGYTFGSGTRLTVV.

This chain uses TRBV11-2 with TRBJ2-5, with a possible D match to TRBD1 (5 bases). Looked up from germline, CDR1 is SGHAT and CDR2 is FQNNGV. The CDR3 loop spans 17 amino acids. The V gene lost 5 bases and the J gene lost 0 bases, with 19 bases spanning the gap. This chain's CDR3 is CASSDSYTSWYQETQYF. In nucleotides, the CDR3 is TGTGCCAGCAGCGACAGCTATACCTCATGGTACCAAGAGACCCAGTACTTC.

As for this clone: Other DNA sequences in the sample encode the same CDR3. The chain links TRBV28 to TRBJ1-5; D uncertain. The length of the CDR3 is 12 residues. Germline CDR1 and CDR2: MDHEN and SYDVKM. V lost 2 bases, J lost 3 bases, and 2 bases lay in between. This chain's CDR3 is CASSLLNQPQHF. The DNA for the CDR3 is TGTGCCAGCAGTTTACTCAATCAGCCCCAGCATTTT.

The chain uses TRBV28 and TRBJ2-7; tentatively, D is TRBD2 (6 bases). Germline V gene data show CDR1 as MDHEN and CDR2 as SYDVKM. The ends were cut back, 2 bases at V and 4 bases at J, with 12 bases in the middle. This CDR3 has 14 residues. The CDR3 DNA reads as TGTGCCAGCAGTTTAGGAGGGGTACAGTACGAGCAGTACTTC. Protein product: CASSLGGVQYEQYF.

The gene calls are TRBV11-2 and TRBJ1-6; D uncertain. The germline V and J ends were trimmed by 1 base and 10 bases, with 14 bases remaining between them. Germline assignment: CDR1 SGHAT and CDR2 FQNNGV. The CDR3 contains 15 residues. As DNA, the CDR3 is TGTGCCAGCAGCTTAGGGCAGGCGGAGGGCTCACCCCTCCACTTT. Translated, it gives CASSLGQAEGSPLHF. Drawing the rest from reference TRBV11-2 and TRBJ1-6, the complete variable domain is EAGVAQSPRYKIIEKRQSVAFWCNPISGHATLYWYQQILGQGPKLLIQFQNNGVVDDSQLPKDRFSAERLKGVDSTLKIQPAKLEDSAVYLCASSLGQAEGSPLHFGNGTRLTVT.

The chain employs TRBV11-2 and TRBJ2-5; possibly TRBD1 or TRBD2 for D (5 bases each). CDR1 and CDR2 (germline): SGHAT, FQNNGV. This CDR3 is 15 amino acids long. V was shortened by 5 bases and J by 1 base, with 14 bases between the two germline ends. The CDR3 nucleotides read TGTGCCAGCAGCCCGAGGGGCGTAATCCAAGAGACCCAGTACTTC. Its protein product is CASSPRGVIQETQYF.

The V call is TRBV10-1, the J call TRBJ2-3, with D tentatively TRBD1 or TRBD2 (6 bases each). The ends were cut back, 3 bases at V and 4 bases at J, with 11 bases in the middle. The CDR3 has 14 residues. Germline CDR1 is WNHNN and CDR2 is SYGVQD (reference sequence). DNA of the CDR3: TGCGCCAGCAGTGAAAGGAGGGGGGCAGATACGCAGTATTTT. Translated, it gives CASSERRGADTQYF.

This sequence joins TRBV5-1 and TRBJ2-3; no clear D. The length of the CDR3 is 12 residues. Trimming took 4 bases from V and 5 from J, leaving 8 bases between them. Germline values: CDR1 SGHRS, CDR2 YFSETQ. CDR3 nucleotides: TGCGCCAGCAGCAGCCTAGGAGATACGCAGTATTTT. Amino acid sequence: CASSSLGDTQYF.

The chain uses TRBV6-6 and TRBJ1-5, with no clear D. CDR1 and CDR2 (germline): MNHNY, SVGAGI (reference sequence). V was cut by 7 bases and J by 6 bases, with 13 bases left in between. CDR3 length: 13 residues. CDR3 in amino acids: CASTNPPFQPQHF. DNA of the CDR3: TGTGCCAGCACCAATCCCCCGTTTCAGCCCCAGCATTTT.

This sequence joins TRBV27 and TRBJ1-2; 7 nucleotides line up with TRBD1. Germline CDR1 and CDR2: MNHEY and SMNVEV (reference sequence). The length of the CDR3 is 13 residues. The trim removed 5 bases at V and 4 bases at J, leaving 4 bases unmatched. CDR3 bases: TGTGCCAGCAGTCCAAGGGGGCCCTATGGCTACACCTTC. It is translated as CASSPRGPYGYTF.

V is TRBV10-3 and J is TRBJ1-4; D perhaps matches TRBD1 (6 bases). Germline V gene data show CDR1 as ENHRY and CDR2 as SYGVKD. The CDR3 has 13 amino acids. V gave up 0 bases and J gave up 7 bases, with 6 bases separating them. CDR3 nucleotides: TGTGCCATCAGTGAGTCGGGGGCTGAAAAACTGTTTTTT. Translation gives CAISESGAEKLFF.

The gene calls are TRBV18 and TRBJ2-1, with TRBD1 matching 10 bases. This CDR3 has 15 residues. In germline, CDR1 is KGHSH, CDR2 LQKENI. V dropped 6 bases and J dropped 9; count of bases not matched to a gene: 11. This CDR3 reads CASSPLTGGGSEQFF. The CDR3 coding sequence is TGTGCCAGCTCGCCTCTGACAGGGGGCGGAAGTGAGCAGTTCTTC.

The chain couples TRBV4-1 to TRBJ2-6, with 12 bases aligning to TRBD1. Germline CDR1 and CDR2: MGHRA and YSYEKL. V lost 2 bases and J lost 0; bases outside the gene matches: 5. This CDR3 has 19 amino acids. Here the CDR3 reads CASSQRDRGQASGANVLTF. In DNA, the CDR3 is TGCGCCAGCAGCCAACGGGACAGGGGGCAGGCCTCTGGGGCCAACGTCCTGACTTTC.

This rearrangement joins TRBV19 to TRBJ2-7; D perhaps matches TRBD2 (5 bases). Germline CDR1 reads LNHDA; CDR2 reads SQIVND (reference sequence). Trimming took 6 bases from V and 6 from J, leaving 18 bases between them. The CDR3 spans 14 residues. CDR3 amino acids: CASSGGRANSEQYF. The CDR3 DNA sequence: TGTGCCAGTAGCGGCGGGCGGGCTAATAGCGAGCAGTACTTC. Filled out from reference TRBV19 and TRBJ2-7, the complete variable domain reads DGGITQSPKYLFRKEGQNVTLSCEQNLNHDAMYWYRQDPGQGLRLIYYSQIVNDFQKGDIAEGYSVSREKKESFPLTVTSAQKNPTAFYLCASSGGRANSEQYFGPGTRLTVT.

This clone was detected only once. The chain is built from TRBV5-1 and TRBJ1-3; unclear D gene. The CDR3 loop spans 15 amino acids. Trimming cost V 0 bases and J 2 bases, with 9 bases left between them. CDR1 SGHRS and CDR2 YFSETQ come from the germline V gene. CDR3 coding DNA: TGCGCCAGCAGCTTGGCCGACGGGGCTGGAAACACCATATATTTT. This encodes CASSLADGAGNTIYF.

The chain couples TRBV19 to TRBJ1-6; the D gene is possibly TRBD1 (5 bases). The CDR3 loop spans 16 amino acids. Germline CDR1 and CDR2: LNHDA and SQIVND (reference sequence). V dropped 7 bases and J dropped 1 base, with 14 bases sitting between them. The CDR3 reads CASNLGVSSYNSPLHF. The DNA of the CDR3 is TGTGCCAGTAACCTAGGGGTTTCGTCCTATAATTCACCCCTCCACTTT.

To note about this clone: Other DNA sequences in this sample translate to the same CDR3. The genes are TRBV7-2 and TRBJ2-3; D perhaps matches TRBD2 (5 bases). The V end was cut by 1 base, the J end by 5 bases, with 7 bases between. The germline V gene encodes CDR1 SGHTA and CDR2 FQGNSA. The CDR3 spans 13 residues. The DNA of the CDR3 is TGTGCCAGCAGCTTAGTCCGGGGAGATACGCAGTATTTT. Translation: CASSLVRGDTQYF. The full variable domain, with the rest looked up from reference TRBV7-2 and TRBJ2-3, is GAGVSQSPSNKVTEKGKDVELRCDPISGHTALYWYRQSLGQGLEFLIYFQGNSAPDKSGLPSDRFSAERTGGSVSTLTIQRTQQEDSAVYLCASSLVRGDTQYFGPGTRLTVL.

The rearrangement uses TRBV19 and TRBJ2-3, with 14 bases lining up with TRBD2. V shed 10 bases and J 7 bases; nucleotides not matched to a gene: 4. This CDR3 contains 13 residues. Germline values: CDR1 LNHDA, CDR2 SQIVND (reference sequence). The CDR3 nucleotides are TGTGCCACTGGGACTAGCGGGGGTTATACGCAGTATTTT. Residues: CATGTSGGYTQYF.

The chain employs TRBV13 and TRBJ2-3; no definite D call. Trimming left V 1 base short and J 2 bases short, with 13 bases between. Germline CDR1 and CDR2: PRHDT and FYEKMQ (reference sequence). This CDR3 has 16 residues. Here the CDR3 reads CASSLVLLRPTDTQYF. CDR3 in DNA: TGTGCCAGCAGCTTAGTACTACTGAGGCCCACAGATACGCAGTATTTT.

The chain has TRBV6-1 and TRBJ1-4; perhaps TRBD1 as D (5 bases). V gave up 5 bases and J gave up 0 bases, with 10 bases separating them. Germline loops: CDR1 MNHNS, CDR2 SASEGT. The CDR3 totals 15 residues. CDR3 coding DNA: TGTGCCAGCAGTACCACAGGATCAACTAATGAAAAACTGTTTTTT. It encodes CASSTTGSTNEKLFF.

This chain links TRBV5-1 with TRBJ1-4; 9 nucleotides align to TRBD1. This CDR3 is built from 13 residues. After removal of 7 bases from V and 5 bases from J, the junction contained 3 bases not matched to a gene. Per the germline V gene, CDR1 is SGHRS and CDR2 is YFSETQ. CDR3 nucleotide sequence: TGCGCCAGCGGGGACAGGGTAAATGAAAAACTGTTTTTT. Amino acid sequence: CASGDRVNEKLFF. Combining the CDR3 with reference TRBV5-1 and TRBJ1-4 gives the whole variable domain KAGVTQTPRYLIKTRGQQVTLSCSPISGHRSVSWYQQTPGQGLQFLFEYFSETQRNKGNFPGRFSGRQFSNSRSEMNVSTLELGDSALYLCASGDRVNEKLFFGSGTQLSVL.

This chain connects TRBV6-5 to TRBJ1-1; possible D gene TRBD1, 5 bases. The CDR3 has 15 residues. The germline V gene encodes CDR1 MNHEY and CDR2 SVGAGI. The germline V and J ends were trimmed by 5 bases and 12 bases, with 25 bases remaining between them. CDR3 sequence: CASSPPRGGLSGTFF. The CDR3 nucleotides read TGTGCCAGCAGTCCACCGAGGGGTGGATTAAGTGGAACTTTCTTT.

The rearrangement links TRBV10-1 to TRBJ2-3, with 9 bases that match TRBD2. This CDR3 spans 14 amino acids. Per germline, CDR1 WNHNN and CDR2 SYGVQD (reference sequence). Losses at the gene ends were 6 bases for V and 5 bases for J; bases not matched to a gene: 6. The CDR3 nucleotides are TGCGCCAGCAGCAGGGATAGCGGGGGAGATACGCAGTATTTT. Its translation: CASSRDSGGDTQYF.